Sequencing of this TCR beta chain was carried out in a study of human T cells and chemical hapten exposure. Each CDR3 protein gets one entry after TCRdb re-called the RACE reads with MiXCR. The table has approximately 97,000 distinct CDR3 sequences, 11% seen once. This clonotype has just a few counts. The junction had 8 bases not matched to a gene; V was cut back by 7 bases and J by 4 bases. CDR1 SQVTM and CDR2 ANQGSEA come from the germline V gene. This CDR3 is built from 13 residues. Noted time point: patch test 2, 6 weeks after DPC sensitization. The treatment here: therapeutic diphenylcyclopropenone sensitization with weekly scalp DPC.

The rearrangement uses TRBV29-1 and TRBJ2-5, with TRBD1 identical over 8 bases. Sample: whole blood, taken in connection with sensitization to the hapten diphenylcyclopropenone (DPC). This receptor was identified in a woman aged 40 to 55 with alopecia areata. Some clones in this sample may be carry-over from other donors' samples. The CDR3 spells CSAEPDRGETQYF. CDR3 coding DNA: TGCAGCGCGGAGCCAGACAGGGGAGAGACCCAGTACTTC.